These T cell receptor beta chains were read from a single sample in a study of blood T cells in healthy people across ages. MiXCR, run by TCRdb on the 5' RACE reads, gives a single entry per CDR3 protein. The sample consists of under 700,000 distinct CDR3 sequences, 24% of them appearing once. The sample was also linked to a second study, of T cells of mothers and their children.

Sequencing was carried out using blood. The receptors here all came from a boy younger than 18 in good health. CDR3s leave out the opening cysteine and the closing phenylalanine or tryptophan. Each record gives: CDR3 protein, V gene, J gene.

cdr3_aa: ASSQRMSIETQY
v_call: TRBV7-2
j_call: NA

cdr3_aa: ASRPLISANTEAF
v_call: TRBV12-3/TRBV12-4
j_call: TRBJ1-1

cdr3_aa: ASSQNRQGEAF
v_call: TRBV12-3/TRBV12-4
j_call: TRBJ1-1

cdr3_aa: ASSPRLAGAFEQF
v_call: TRBV7-9
j_call: TRBJ2-1

cdr3_aa: ASSIVVAGGNEQF
v_call: TRBV19
j_call: TRBJ2-1

cdr3_aa: ASSFGLMPGELF
v_call: TRBV12-3/TRBV12-4
j_call: TRBJ2-2

cdr3_aa: SVTDREDYGYT
v_call: TRBV29-1
j_call: TRBJ1-2

cdr3_aa: ASSQVPGTRGYEQY
v_call: TRBV3-1
j_call: TRBJ2-7

cdr3_aa: ASSFWRRPEAF
v_call: TRBV28
j_call: TRBJ1-1

cdr3_aa: ASSPMRGTSGVGNQETQY
v_call: TRBV28
j_call: TRBJ2-5

cdr3_aa: SARPNRGRSNEKLF
v_call: TRBV20-1
j_call: TRBJ1-4

cdr3_aa: ASSPSLAGAPDTQY
v_call: TRBV4-3
j_call: TRBJ2-3

cdr3_aa: ASSYEGLMNTEAF
v_call: TRBV6-5
j_call: TRBJ1-1

cdr3_aa: ASSQELATFTDTQY
v_call: TRBV4-3
j_call: TRBJ2-3

cdr3_aa: AISEETSGLMEQY
v_call: TRBV10-3
j_call: TRBJ2-7

cdr3_aa: SAREAASTDTQY
v_call: TRBV20-1
j_call: TRBJ2-3

cdr3_aa: ASRNYYEQY
v_call: TRBV6-2/TRBV6-3
j_call: TRBJ2-7